This T cell receptor beta chain originates from a study of PD-L1 blockade in urothelial cancer. Using immunoSEQ multiplex PCR, the repertoire was profiled, and TCRdb retains in-frame clones only, with some absent. Of around 35,000 clones listed, approximately 87% are singletons. The time point: pretreatment peripheral blood. The sequencing used PBMCs, collected around atezolizumab (anti-PD-L1) treatment. This TCR was recovered from a man aged 60-69 years with urothelial cancer.

The CDR3 DNA is TGTGCCAGCAGCTCCGTACAGGGGGGCGAGGCTTTCTTT. Its protein is CASSSVQGGEAFF. This chain connects TRBV11-3 to TRBJ1-1; TRBD1 aligns across 8 bases. The germline CDR1 and CDR2 sequences are SGHNT and YENEEA. The J segment lost 11 bases and the V segment lost 4 bases, leaving 9 bases of the junction unmatched. This CDR3 is 13 amino acids long.